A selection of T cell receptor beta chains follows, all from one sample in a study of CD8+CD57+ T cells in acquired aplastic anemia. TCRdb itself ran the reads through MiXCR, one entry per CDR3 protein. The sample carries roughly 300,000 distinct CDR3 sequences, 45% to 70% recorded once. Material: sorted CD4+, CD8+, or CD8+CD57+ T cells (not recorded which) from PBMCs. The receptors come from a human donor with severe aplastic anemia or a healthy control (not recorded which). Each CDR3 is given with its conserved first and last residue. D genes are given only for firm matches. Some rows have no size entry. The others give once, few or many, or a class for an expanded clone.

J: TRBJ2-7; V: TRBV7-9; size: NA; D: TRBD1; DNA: TGTGCCAGCAGCTTGGTGGGACAGGGGAGCTACGAGCAGTACTTC; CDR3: CASSLVGQGSYEQYF
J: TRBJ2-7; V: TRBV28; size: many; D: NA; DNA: TGTGCCAGCAGTTTGAGGATGGCCGGGGAGCAGTACTTC; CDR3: CASSLRMAGEQYF
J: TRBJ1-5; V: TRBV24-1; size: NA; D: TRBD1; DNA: TGTGCCACCAGTGATGGGACAGCCGGGCCCCAGCATTTT; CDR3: CATSDGTAGPQHF
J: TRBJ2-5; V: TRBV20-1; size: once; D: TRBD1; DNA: TGCAGTGTTACCGGGACAGGGGGAGAGACCCAGTACTTC; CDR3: CSVTGTGGETQYF
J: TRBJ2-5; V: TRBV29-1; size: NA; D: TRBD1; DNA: TGCAGCGTGTCCCTCCCAGGGGGTCAAGAGACCCAGTACTTC; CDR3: CSVSLPGGQETQYF
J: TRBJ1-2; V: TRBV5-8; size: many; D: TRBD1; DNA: TGTGCCAGCAGCAACTCTCGGACAGGAGCTGGAAGCTACACCTTC; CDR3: CASSNSRTGAGSYTF
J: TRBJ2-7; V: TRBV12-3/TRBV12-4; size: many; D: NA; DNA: TGTGCCAGCACCATCGAAAGGGGCGGCGACGAGCAGTACTTC; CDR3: CASTIERGGDEQYF
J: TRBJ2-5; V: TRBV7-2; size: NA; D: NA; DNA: TGTGCCAGCAGCTTATCCCGAGGACAGCCAGGGGAGACCCAGTACTTC; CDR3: CASSLSRGQPGETQYF
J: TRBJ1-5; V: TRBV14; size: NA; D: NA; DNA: TGTGCCAGCAGCCAAAAGACAAAGCAGCCCCAGCATTTT; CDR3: CASSQKTKQPQHF
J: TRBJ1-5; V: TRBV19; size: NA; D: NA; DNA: TGTGCCAGTAGTATCGGGCACGGAACAAATAGCAATCAGCCCCAGCATTTT; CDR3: CASSIGHGTNSNQPQHF
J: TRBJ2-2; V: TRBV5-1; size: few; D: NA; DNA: TGCGCCAGCAGCTTGGGGGGCAGGGCCACCGGGGAGCTGTTTTTT; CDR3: CASSLGGRATGELFF
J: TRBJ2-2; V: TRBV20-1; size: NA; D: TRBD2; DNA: TGCAGTGCCCCTTGGGGGGGGGGGCTGTTTTTT; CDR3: CSAPWGGGLFF
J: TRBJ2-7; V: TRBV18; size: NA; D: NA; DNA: TGTGCCAGCGCCTCCCGAGGAGGGTCCTACGAGCAGTACTTC; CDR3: CASASRGGSYEQYF
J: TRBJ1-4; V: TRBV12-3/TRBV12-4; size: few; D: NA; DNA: TGTGCCAGCTCGTGGGTTTCGGCGTCAACTAATGAAGAACTGTTTTTT; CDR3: CASSWVSASTNEELFF
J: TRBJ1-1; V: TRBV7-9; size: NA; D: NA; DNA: TGTGCCAGCAGCTTAGTGGCAAACGGGGCTGAAGCTTTCTTT; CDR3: CASSLVANGAEAFF
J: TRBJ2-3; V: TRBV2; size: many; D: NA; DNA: TGTGCCAGCAGTGATGTAGGCACAGATACGCAGTATTTT; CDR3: CASSDVGTDTQYF
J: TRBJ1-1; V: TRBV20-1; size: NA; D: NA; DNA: TGCAGTGGGACAGACGCCCAGGGTGGGAACACTGAAGCTTTCTTT; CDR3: CSGTDAQGGNTEAFF
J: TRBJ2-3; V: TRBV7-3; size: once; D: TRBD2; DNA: TGTGCCAGCAGCAAAGGGACTAATCGTGGCACAGATACGCAGTATTTT; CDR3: CASSKGTNRGTDTQYF
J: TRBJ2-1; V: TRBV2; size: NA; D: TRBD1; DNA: TGTGCCAGCAGCTTACAGGGGGAATACAATGAGCAGTTCTTC; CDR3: CASSLQGEYNEQFF
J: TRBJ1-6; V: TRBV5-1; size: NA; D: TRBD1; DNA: TGCGCCAGCAGCTTGGGGGACAGTACTTCACCCCTCCACTTT; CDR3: CASSLGDSTSPLHF
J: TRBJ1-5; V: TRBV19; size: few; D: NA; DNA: TGTGCCAGTAGTCACTGGGGTGTTAGCCAGCCCCAGCATTTT; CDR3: CASSHWGVSQPQHF
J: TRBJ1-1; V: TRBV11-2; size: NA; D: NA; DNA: TGTGCCAGCAGCCAGCAGGGCATGAACACTGAAGCTTTCTTT; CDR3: CASSQQGMNTEAFF
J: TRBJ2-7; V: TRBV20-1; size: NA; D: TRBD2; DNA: TGCAGTGCTAGAGTGCTAGCGGGGGGGTACTCCTACGAGCAGTACTTC; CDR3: CSARVLAGGYSYEQYF
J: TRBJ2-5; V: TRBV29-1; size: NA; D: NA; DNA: TGCAGCGTTGAACCCGGGATCCAAGAGACCCAGTACTTC; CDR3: CSVEPGIQETQYF
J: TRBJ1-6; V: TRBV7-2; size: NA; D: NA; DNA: TGTGCCAGCAGCTTTCGGACAGCCTATAATTCACCCCTCCACTTT; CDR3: CASSFRTAYNSPLHF
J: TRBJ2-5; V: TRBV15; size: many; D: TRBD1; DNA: TGTGCCACCGGACAGGGGCCTAGGGAGACCCAGTACTTC; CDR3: CATGQGPRETQYF
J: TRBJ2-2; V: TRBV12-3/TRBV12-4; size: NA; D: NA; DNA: TGTGCCAGCAGGGATAGGGGGTCCCACACCGGGGAGCTGTTTTTT; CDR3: CASRDRGSHTGELFF
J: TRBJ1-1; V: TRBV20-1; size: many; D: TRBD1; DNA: TGCAGTGCCGACGCCTTTGGGACAGCGAATGGGGCTTTCTTT; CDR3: CSADAFGTANGAFF
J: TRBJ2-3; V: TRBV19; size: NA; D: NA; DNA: TGTGCCAGTAGTATAGATTTCCGGGACCAACCCACAGATACGCAGTATTTT; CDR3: CASSIDFRDQPTDTQYF
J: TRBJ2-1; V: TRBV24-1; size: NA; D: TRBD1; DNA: TGTGCCACCAGTTCGACACAGGGGTCGCAGTTCTTC; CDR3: CATSSTQGSQFF
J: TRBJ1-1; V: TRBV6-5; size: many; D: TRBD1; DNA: TGTGCCAGCCGCAGGACAGGGATGAACACTGAAGCTTTCTTT; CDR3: CASRRTGMNTEAFF
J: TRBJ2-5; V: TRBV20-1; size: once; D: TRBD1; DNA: TGCAGTGCTAGACAGGGGGCGGGGGAGACCCAGTACTTC; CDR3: CSARQGAGETQYF
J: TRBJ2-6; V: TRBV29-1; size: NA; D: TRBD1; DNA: TGCAGCGTCCCCGGGACAGCTACCTCTGGGGCCAACGTCCTGACTTTC; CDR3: CSVPGTATSGANVLTF
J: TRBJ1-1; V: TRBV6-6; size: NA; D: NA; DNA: TGTGCCAGCAGTTACTCTGGTGAAGGGGTAGCTGAAGCTTTCTTT; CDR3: CASSYSGEGVAEAFF
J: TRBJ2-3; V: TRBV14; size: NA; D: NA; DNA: TGTGCCAGCAGCCACCTAGCCCTGAACACAGATACGCAGTATTTT; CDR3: CASSHLALNTDTQYF
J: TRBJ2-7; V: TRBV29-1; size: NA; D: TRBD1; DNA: TGCAGCGTTGAGGGGACAGGGCTCCAATACGAGCAGTACTTC; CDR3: CSVEGTGLQYEQYF
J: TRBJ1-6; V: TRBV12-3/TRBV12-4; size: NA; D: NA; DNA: TGTGCCAGCAGTTTGCGGCAGTCAATGAATTCACCCCTCCACTTT; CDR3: CASSLRQSMNSPLHF
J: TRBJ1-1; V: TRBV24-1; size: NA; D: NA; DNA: TGTGCCACCAGTGATGCCGGGACGGCGAACACTGAAGCTTTCTTT; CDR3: CATSDAGTANTEAFF
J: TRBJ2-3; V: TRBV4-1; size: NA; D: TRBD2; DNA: TGTGCCAGCAGCACGACTAGCGGCAGGACCACAGATACGCAGTATTTT; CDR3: CASSTTSGRTTDTQYF
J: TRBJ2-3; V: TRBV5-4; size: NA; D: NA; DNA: TGTGCCAGCAGCACGACAGGCATGAACACAGATACGCAGTATTTT; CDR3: CASSTTGMNTDTQYF
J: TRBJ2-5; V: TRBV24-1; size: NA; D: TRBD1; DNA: TGTGCCACCAGTGATGGGACAGGGCGGGAGACCCAGTACTTC; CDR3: CATSDGTGRETQYF
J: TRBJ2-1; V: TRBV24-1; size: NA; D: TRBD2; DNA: TGTGCCACCAGTGAACAGACTAGCGGGGTATACAATGAGCAGTTCTTC; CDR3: CATSEQTSGVYNEQFF
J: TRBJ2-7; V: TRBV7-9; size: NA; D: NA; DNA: TGCGCCAGCAGCCCTAACTCAGGGTACGAGCAGTACTTC; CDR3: CASSPNSGYEQYF